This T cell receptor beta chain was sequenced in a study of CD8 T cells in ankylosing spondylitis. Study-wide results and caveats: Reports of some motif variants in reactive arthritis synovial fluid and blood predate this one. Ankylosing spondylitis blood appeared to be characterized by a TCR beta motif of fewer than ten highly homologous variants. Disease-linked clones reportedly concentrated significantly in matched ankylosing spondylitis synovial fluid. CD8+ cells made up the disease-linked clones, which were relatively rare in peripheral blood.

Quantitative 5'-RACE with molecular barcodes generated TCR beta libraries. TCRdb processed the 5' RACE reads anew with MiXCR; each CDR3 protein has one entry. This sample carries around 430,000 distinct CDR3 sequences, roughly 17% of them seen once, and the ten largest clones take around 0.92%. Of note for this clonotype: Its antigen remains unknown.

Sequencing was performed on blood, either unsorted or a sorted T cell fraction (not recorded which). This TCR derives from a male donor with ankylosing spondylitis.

The CDR3 is CASSRRTGGEKNYGYTF. The CDR3 nucleotides are TGCGCCAGCAGCCGCAGGACAGGGGGCGAGAAGAACTATGGCTACACCTTC. This chain uses TRBV4-3 with TRBJ1-2, with 11 bases matching TRBD1. The CDR3 runs to 17 residues. V lost 4 bases and J lost 2; bases outside the gene matches: 9. Per germline, CDR1 LGHNA and CDR2 YSLEER.